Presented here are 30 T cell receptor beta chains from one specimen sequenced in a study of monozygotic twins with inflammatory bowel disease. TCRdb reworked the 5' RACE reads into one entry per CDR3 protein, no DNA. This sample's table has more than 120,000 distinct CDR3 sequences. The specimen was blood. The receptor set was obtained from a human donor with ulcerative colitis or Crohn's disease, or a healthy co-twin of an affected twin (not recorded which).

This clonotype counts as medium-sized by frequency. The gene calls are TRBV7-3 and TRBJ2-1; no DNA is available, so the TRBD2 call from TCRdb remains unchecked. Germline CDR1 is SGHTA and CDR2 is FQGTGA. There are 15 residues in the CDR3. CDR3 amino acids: CASGLAGGSYNEQFF.

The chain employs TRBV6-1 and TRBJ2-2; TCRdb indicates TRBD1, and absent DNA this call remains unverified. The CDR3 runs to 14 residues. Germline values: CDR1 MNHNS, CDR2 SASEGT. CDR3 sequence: CASHITGGTGELFF.

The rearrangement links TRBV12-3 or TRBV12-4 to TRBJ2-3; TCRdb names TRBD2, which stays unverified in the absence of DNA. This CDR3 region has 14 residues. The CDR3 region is CASSRRDATDTQYF.

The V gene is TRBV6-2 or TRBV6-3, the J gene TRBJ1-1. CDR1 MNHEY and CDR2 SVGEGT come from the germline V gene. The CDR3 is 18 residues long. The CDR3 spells CASSYRWQGPLLNTEAFF.

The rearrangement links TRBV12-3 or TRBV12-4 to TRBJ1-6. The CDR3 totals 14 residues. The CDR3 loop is CASSLGRSGLTLHF.

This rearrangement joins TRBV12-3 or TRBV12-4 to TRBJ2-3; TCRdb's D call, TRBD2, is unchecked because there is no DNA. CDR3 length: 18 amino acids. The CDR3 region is CASSLGALAGGLADTQYF.

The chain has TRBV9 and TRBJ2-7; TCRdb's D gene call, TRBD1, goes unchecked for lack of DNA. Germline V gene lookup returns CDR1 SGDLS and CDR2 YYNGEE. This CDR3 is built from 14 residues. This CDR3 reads CASSVGTGTYEQYF.

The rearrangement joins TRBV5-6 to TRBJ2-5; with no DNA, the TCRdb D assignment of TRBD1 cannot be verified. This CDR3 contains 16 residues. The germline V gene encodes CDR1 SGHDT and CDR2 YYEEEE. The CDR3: CASSLTETGGWGTQYF. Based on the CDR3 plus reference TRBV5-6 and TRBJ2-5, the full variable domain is DAGVTQSPTHLIKTRGQQVTLRCSPKSGHDTVSWYQQALGQGPQFIFQYYEEEERQRGNFPDRFSGHQFPNYSSELNVNALLLGDSALYLCASSLTETGGWGTQYFGPGTRLLVL.

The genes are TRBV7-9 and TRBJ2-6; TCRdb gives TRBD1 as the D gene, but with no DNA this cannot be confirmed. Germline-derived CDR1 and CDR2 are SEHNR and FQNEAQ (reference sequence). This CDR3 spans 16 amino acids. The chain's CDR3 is CASSLSRDSGANVLTF.

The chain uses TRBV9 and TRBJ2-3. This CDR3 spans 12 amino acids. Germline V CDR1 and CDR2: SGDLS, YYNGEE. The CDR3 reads CASSPRLDTQYF.

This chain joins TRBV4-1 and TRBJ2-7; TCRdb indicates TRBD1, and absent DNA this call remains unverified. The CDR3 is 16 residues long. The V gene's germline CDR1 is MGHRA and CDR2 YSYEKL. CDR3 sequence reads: CASSQDLAGAGYEQYF.

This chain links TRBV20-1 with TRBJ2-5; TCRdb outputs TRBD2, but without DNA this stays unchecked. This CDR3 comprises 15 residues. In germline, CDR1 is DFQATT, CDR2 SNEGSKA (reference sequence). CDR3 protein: CSARDPLGSQETQYF.

CDR3 protein: CASSWAGTANSPLHF. The chain links TRBV27 to TRBJ1-6; TCRdb names TRBD1, which stays unverified in the absence of DNA. CDR1 and CDR2 from the germline V gene are MNHEY and SMNVEV (reference sequence). The CDR3 is made up of 15 amino acids.

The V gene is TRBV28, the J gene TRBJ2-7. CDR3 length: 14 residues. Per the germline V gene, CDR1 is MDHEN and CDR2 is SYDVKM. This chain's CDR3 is CASSSTAYYEEQYF.

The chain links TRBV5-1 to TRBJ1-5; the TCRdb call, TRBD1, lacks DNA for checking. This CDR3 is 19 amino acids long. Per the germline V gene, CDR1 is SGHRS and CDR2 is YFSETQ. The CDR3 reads CASSLTNTDKTGKNQPQHF.

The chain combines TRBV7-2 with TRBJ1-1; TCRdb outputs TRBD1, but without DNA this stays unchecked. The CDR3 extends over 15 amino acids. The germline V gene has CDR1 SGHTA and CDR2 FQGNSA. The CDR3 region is CASTRPGTGNTEAFF.

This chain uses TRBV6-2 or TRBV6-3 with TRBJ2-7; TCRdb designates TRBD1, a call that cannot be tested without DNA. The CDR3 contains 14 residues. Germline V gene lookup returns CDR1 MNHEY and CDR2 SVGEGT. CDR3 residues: CASNHPGGNYEQYF.

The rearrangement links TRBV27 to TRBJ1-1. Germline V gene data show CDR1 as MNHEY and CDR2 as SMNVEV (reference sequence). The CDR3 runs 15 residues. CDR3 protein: CASSPLQVSNTEAFF.

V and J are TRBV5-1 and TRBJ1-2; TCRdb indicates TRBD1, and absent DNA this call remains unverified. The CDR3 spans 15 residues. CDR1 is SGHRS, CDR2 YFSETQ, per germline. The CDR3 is CASSPGTGAPSGYTF.

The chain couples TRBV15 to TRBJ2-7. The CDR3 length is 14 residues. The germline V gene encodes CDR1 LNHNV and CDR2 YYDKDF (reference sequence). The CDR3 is CATSRDWVSYEQYF.

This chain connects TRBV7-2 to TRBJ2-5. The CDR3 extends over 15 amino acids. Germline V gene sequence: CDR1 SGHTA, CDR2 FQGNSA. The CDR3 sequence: CASSLQPRIKETQYF. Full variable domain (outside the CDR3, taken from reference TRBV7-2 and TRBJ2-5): GAGVSQSPSNKVTEKGKDVELRCDPISGHTALYWYRQSLGQGLEFLIYFQGNSAPDKSGLPSDRFSAERTGGSVSTLTIQRTQQEDSAVYLCASSLQPRIKETQYFGPGTRLLVL.

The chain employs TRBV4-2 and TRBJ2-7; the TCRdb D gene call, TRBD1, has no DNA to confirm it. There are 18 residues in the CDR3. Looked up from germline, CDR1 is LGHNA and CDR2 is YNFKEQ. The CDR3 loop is CASSQEIGTGGDPYEQYF.

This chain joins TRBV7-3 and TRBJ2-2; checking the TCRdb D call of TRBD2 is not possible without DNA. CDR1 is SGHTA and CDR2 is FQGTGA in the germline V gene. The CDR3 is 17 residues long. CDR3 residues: CASSLKSASGNTGELFF.

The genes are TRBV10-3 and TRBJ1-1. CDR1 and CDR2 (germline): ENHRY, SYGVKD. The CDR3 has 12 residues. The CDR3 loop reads CAISYGNTEAFF.

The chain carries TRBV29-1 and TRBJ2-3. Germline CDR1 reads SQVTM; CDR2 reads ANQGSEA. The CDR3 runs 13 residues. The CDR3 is CSADKDSTDTQYF.

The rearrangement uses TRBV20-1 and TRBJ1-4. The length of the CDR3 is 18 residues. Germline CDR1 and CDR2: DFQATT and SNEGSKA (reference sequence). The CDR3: CSARELRAASLPNEKLFF.

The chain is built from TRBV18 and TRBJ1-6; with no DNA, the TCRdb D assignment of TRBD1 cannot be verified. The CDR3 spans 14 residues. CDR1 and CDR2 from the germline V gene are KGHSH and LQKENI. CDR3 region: CASSPDRGNSPLHF.

The CDR3 protein is CASTGGNEYEQYF. The gene calls are TRBV7-9 and TRBJ2-7; no DNA is available, so the TRBD1 call from TCRdb remains unchecked. Germline V CDR1 and CDR2: SEHNR, FQNEAQ (reference sequence). The CDR3 consists of 13 residues. The full variable domain, completed using reference TRBV7-9 and TRBJ2-7, is DTGVSQNPRHKITKRGQNVTFRCDPISEHNRLYWYRQTLGQGPEFLTYFQNEAQLEKSRLLSDRFSAERPKGSFSTLEIQRTEQGDSAMYLCASTGGNEYEQYFGPGTRLTVT.

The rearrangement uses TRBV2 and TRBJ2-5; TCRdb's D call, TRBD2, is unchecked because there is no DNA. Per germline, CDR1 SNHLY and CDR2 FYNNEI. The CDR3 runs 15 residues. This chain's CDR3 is CASSEAGYGKETQYF.

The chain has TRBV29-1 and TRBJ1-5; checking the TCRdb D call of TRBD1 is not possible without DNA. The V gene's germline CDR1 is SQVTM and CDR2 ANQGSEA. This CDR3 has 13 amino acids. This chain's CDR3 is CSVEEGGNQPQHF. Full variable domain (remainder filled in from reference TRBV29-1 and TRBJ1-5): SAVISQKPSRDICQRGTSLTIQCQVDSQVTMMFWYRQQPGQSLTLIATANQGSEATYESGFVIDKFPISRPNLTFSTLTVSNMSPEDSSIYLCSVEEGGNQPQHFGDGTRLSIL.